This T cell receptor beta chain appears in the sequencing data of a study of neurological immune-mediated disorders. Study information: The roughly 34 patients with multiple sclerosis comprised around 30 relapsing-remitting cases and 3 secondary progressive cases. Findings and limits, study-wide: Clinical and MRI features did not associate with the cluster found in multiple sclerosis patients. The most TCR clonal expansion was seen in HTLV-1-associated myelopathy, and the least was seen in multiple sclerosis, which fell below healthy controls.

V lost 4 bases and J 0 bases, leaving 10 bases between the germline ends. This CDR3 has 15 residues. Germline lookup yields CDR1 SGDLS and CDR2 YYNGEE. Documented time point: longitudinal time-point 3. It was by 5'RACE with 10-nucleotide random UMIs that the cDNA was made. TCRdb passed the 5' RACE reads through MiXCR, listing each CDR3 protein once. Of tens of thousands of distinct CDR3 sequences in the sample, 4.3% are singletons; the top ten hold roughly 5.6%. The sample holds many counts of this clonotype. The antigen remains undetermined. The TCR was taken from an older woman with multiple sclerosis. The sample consisted of PBMCs. The chain has TRBV9 and TRBJ1-4; D unclear. The CDR3 DNA reads as TGTGCCAGCAGCCTTCTCGGGTCAACTAATGAAAAACTGTTTTTT. Protein: CASSLLGSTNEKLFF.